This passage covers 18 T cell receptor beta chains from one sample sequenced in a study of CD8+CD57+ T cells in acquired aplastic anemia. CDR3 and TCR beta VDJ profiling relied on a genomic DNA template. Each CDR3 protein gets one entry after TCRdb re-called the reads with MiXCR. Of about 42,000 distinct CDR3 sequences in the sample, roughly 65% are singletons; the top ten hold more than 20%. Input material: sorted CD4+, CD8+, or CD8+CD57+ T cells (not recorded which) from PBMCs. Receptors originate from a human donor in good health, serving as a control.

The chain has TRBV10-3 and TRBJ1-5; the D is unclear. The CDR3 covers 13 residues. Germline values: CDR1 ENHRY, CDR2 SYGVKD. The germline V and J ends were trimmed by 6 bases and 3 bases, with 9 bases remaining between them. CDR3 protein: CAISPADNQPQHF. The CDR3, as DNA: TGTGCCATCAGCCCGGCTGACAATCAGCCCCAGCATTTT.

This clonotype appeared many times. The rearrangement links TRBV12-3 or TRBV12-4 to TRBJ2-1, with TRBD2 matching over 9 bases. CDR3 size: 15 residues. Germline trimming cut 2 bases from V and 8 bases from J; bases unmatched to any gene: 7. As DNA, the CDR3 is TGTGCCAGCAGTTTACAAAGCGGGGGGTCGTATGAGCAGTTCTTC. Its translation is CASSLQSGGSYEQFF.

J is TRBJ2-2 and V is TRBV10-3; 9 bases line up with TRBD1. Germline CDR1 ENHRY, CDR2 SYGVKD. CDR3 length: 16 residues. V lost 6 bases to trimming and J lost 4 bases; unmatched junction nucleotides: 9. The CDR3: CAIRDRGVERTGELFF. The CDR3 region has the DNA TGTGCCATCAGGGACAGGGGTGTGGAACGCACCGGGGAGCTGTTTTTT.

The rearrangement links TRBV14 to TRBJ2-7; 8 positions agree with TRBD1. The junction had 4 bases not matched to a gene; V was cut back by 4 bases and J by 2 bases. The CDR3 has 14 amino acids. Germline V CDR1 and CDR2: SGHDN, FVKESK. Written as DNA, the CDR3 is TGTGCCAGCAGCCCTTGGGACAGGACCTACGAGCAGTACTTC. This codes for CASSPWDRTYEQYF.

This chain uses TRBV15 with TRBJ2-1, with 7 bases fitting TRBD2. V was pared by 2 bases and J by 10 bases, with 2 bases of the junction left unmatched. The CDR3 covers 12 residues. Per germline, CDR1 LNHNV and CDR2 YYDKDF (reference sequence). CDR3 loop: CATSRPGLEQFF. For the CDR3, the DNA is TGTGCCACCAGCAGACCGGGACTAGAGCAGTTCTTC. The full variable domain, in which reference TRBV15 and TRBJ2-1 provide the parts outside the CDR3, is DAMVIQNPRYQVTQFGKPVTLSCSQTLNHNVMYWYQQKSSQAPKLLFHYYDKDFNNEADTPDNFQSRRPNTSFCFLDIRSPGLGDTAMYLCATSRPGLEQFFGPGTRLTVL.

V usage is TRBV10-3 and J usage is TRBJ1-5; the D gene is possibly TRBD1 (5 bases). This CDR3 has 15 amino acids. The V gene lost 1 base and the J gene lost 4 bases, with 11 bases spanning the gap. Germline CDR1 is ENHRY and CDR2 is SYGVKD. The CDR3 loop is CAISEFLGVNQPQHF. The CDR3 DNA is TGTGCCATCAGTGAGTTTTTAGGGGTTAATCAGCCCCAGCATTTT.

This clonotype was recorded at least ten times. This rearrangement joins TRBV4-1 to TRBJ2-1; no definite D call. Per the germline V gene, CDR1 is MGHRA and CDR2 is YSYEKL. The V and J ends lost 1 base and 7 bases respectively, with 5 bases between them. The CDR3 length is 12 residues. CDR3: CASSQAQNEQFF. The CDR3 DNA reads as TGCGCCAGCAGCCAAGCTCAAAATGAGCAGTTCTTC.

This CDR3 is CASSEGQGNGYGYTF. CDR3 nucleotide sequence: TGTGCCAGCAGTGAAGGTCAAGGTAACGGCTATGGCTACACCTTC. The chain joins TRBV25-1 to TRBJ1-2, with no clear D. V shed 2 bases and J shed 4 bases, with 14 bases lying between them. The CDR3 covers 15 residues. Per the germline V gene, CDR1 is MGHDK and CDR2 is SYGVNS.

As to this clonotype: At one of its ends the junction is not consistent with the germline gene, which may arise from a read error. This rearrangement joins TRBV4-1 to TRBJ2-6; 9 nucleotides align to TRBD1. The germline V gene has CDR1 MGHRA and CDR2 YSYEKL. The CDR3 has 18 amino acids. The CDR3, as DNA: TGTGCCAGCAGCCACGACTGGGACAGGGACTCTGGGGCCAACGTCCTGACTTTC. This gives the protein CASSHDWDRDSGANVLTF.

This clonotype showed up just once. This chain uses TRBV6-1 with TRBJ2-7, with 11 bases fitting TRBD2. Germline V gene lookup returns CDR1 MNHNS and CDR2 SASEGT. This CDR3 has 16 amino acids. The junction had 6 bases not matched to a gene; V was cut back by 0 bases and J by 5 bases. CDR3 sequence: CASSEALAGGRDEQYF. In DNA form, the CDR3 reads TGTGCCAGCAGTGAAGCCCTAGCGGGAGGCCGGGACGAGCAGTACTTC.

In the case of this clonotype: The CDR3 carries no conserved terminal phenylalanine or tryptophan, so it likely arises from a read error. The J gene is TRBJ1-1, the V gene TRBV11-1, with 8 bases aligning to TRBD1. The V and J ends lost 5 bases and 2 bases, in that order; junction bases with no gene match: 10. Germline V gene sequence: CDR1 SGHAT, CDR2 FQDESV (reference sequence). This CDR3 is built from 16 residues. The CDR3 DNA reads as TGTGCCAGCAGCCTTTCCCTGGGACAGGAAAACACTGAAGCTTTCCTT. Translating gives CASSLSLGQENTEAFL.

This chain links TRBV20-1 with TRBJ2-1, with TRBD2 as a possible D gene (6 bases). Germline V lookup: CDR1 DFQATT, CDR2 SNEGSKA (reference sequence). The CDR3 is made up of 14 amino acids. Trimming took off 5 bases at V and 3 bases at J, with 14 bases between the two ends. CDR3 in amino acids: CSAPFGTDYNEQFF. In DNA form, the CDR3 reads TGCAGTGCTCCCTTCGGGACTGACTACAATGAGCAGTTCTTC.

The chain links TRBV18 to TRBJ2-1, with 14 positions matching TRBD2. J was trimmed by 6 bases and V by 3 bases; bases with no gene match: 1. This CDR3 contains 15 residues. The germline V gene has CDR1 KGHSH and CDR2 LQKENI. The CDR3 protein is CASSPTSGGANEQFF. The CDR3 DNA sequence: TGTGCCAGCTCACCGACTAGCGGGGGGGCCAATGAGCAGTTCTTC.

The gene calls are TRBV7-8 and TRBJ2-6, with TRBD2 matching 7 bases. With V trimmed by 1 base and J by 4 bases, 1 base remained unmatched. The CDR3 length is 15 residues. CDR1 SGHVS and CDR2 FQNEAQ come from the germline V gene. The CDR3 bases are TGTGCCAGCAGCTTAGGCGGGAGCGGGGCCAACGTCCTGACTTTC. It specifies CASSLGGSGANVLTF. Variable domain in full (rest from reference TRBV7-8 and TRBJ2-6): GAGVSQSPRYKVAKRGQDVALRCDPISGHVSLFWYQQALGQGPEFLTYFQNEAQLDKSGLPSDRFFAERPEGSVSTLKIQRTQQEDSAVYLCASSLGGSGANVLTFGAGSRLTVL.

This clonotype showed up just a few times. J is TRBJ2-1 and V is TRBV24-1, with TRBD1 matching over 7 bases. V lost 3 bases to trimming and J lost 6 bases; unmatched junction nucleotides: 7. The CDR3 has 15 residues. Germline CDR1 and CDR2: KGHDR and SFDVKD. The CDR3 DNA reads as TGTGCCACCAGTGATGAGGAGACAGGGACCAATGAGCAGTTCTTC. The encoded protein is CATSDEETGTNEQFF.

This chain connects TRBV7-7 to TRBJ1-2; no reliable D call. Trimming stripped 6 bases from V and 2 bases from J, with 10 bases between. CDR1 and CDR2 (germline): SSHAT, FNYEAQ (reference sequence). The CDR3 runs to 13 residues. The CDR3 is CASRHPVNYGYTF. In DNA, the CDR3 is TGTGCCAGCAGACACCCGGTCAACTATGGCTACACCTTC.

The CDR3 loop is CASTDGATSTDTQYF. The CDR3 DNA sequence: TGCGCCAGCACCGATGGGGCGACTAGCACAGATACGCAGTATTTT. The rearrangement uses TRBV5-1 and TRBJ2-3; D perhaps matches TRBD1 (5 bases). This CDR3 region has 15 residues. Germline lookup yields CDR1 SGHRS and CDR2 YFSETQ. V lost 6 bases to trimming and J lost 0 bases, with 14 bases between them.

Written as DNA, the CDR3 is TGTGCCAGCAGCTTGGGGGCCGGGAGGGCCGCCTACGAGCAGTACTTC. Translating it yields CASSLGAGRAAYEQYF. V and J are TRBV13 and TRBJ2-7; 8 nucleotides align to TRBD2. This CDR3 comprises 16 residues. CDR1 and CDR2 (germline): PRHDT, FYEKMQ (reference sequence). V was clipped by 3 bases and J by 2 bases; unmatched bases: 9.